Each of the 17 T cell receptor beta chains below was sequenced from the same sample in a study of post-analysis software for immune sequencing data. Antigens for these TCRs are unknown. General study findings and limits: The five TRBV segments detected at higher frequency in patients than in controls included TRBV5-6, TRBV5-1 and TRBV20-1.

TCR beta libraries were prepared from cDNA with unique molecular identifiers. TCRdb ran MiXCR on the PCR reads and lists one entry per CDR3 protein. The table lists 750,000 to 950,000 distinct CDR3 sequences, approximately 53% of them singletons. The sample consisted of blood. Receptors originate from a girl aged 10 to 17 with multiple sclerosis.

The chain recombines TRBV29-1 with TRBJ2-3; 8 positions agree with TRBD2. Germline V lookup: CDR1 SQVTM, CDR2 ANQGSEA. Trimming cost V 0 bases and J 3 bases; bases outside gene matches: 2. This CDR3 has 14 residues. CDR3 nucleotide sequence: TGCAGCGTTGAAGATGGACTAGCTACAGATACGCAGTATTTT. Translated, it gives CSVEDGLATDTQYF.

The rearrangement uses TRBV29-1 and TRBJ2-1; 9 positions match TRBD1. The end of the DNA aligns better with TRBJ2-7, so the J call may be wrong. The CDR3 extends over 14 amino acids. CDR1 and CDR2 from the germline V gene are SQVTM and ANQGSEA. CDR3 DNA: TGCAGCGTTAAAAGGGACAGGGATTGGTTCGAGCAGTACTTC. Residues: CSVKRDRDWFEQYF.

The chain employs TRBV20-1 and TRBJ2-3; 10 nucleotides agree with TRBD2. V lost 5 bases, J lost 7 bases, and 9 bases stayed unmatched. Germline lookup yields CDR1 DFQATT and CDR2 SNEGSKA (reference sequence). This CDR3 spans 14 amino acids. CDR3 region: CSALAGGVRNTQYF. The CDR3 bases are TGCAGTGCTTTAGCGGGAGGTGTGAGAAATACGCAGTATTTT.

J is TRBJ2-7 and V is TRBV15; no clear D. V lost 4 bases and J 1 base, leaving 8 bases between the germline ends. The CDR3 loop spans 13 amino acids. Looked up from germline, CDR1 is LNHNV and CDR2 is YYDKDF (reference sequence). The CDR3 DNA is TGTGCCACCAGCACGCGCGGATCCTACGAGCAGTACTTC. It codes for CATSTRGSYEQYF.

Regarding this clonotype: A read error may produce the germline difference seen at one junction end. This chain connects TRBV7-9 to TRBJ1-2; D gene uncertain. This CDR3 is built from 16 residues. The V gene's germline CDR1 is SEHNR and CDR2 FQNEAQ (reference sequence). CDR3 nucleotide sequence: TGTGCCAGCAGCTTAGCCCTTGGCAGGATTTCCTATAGCTACACCTTC. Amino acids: CASSLALGRISYSYTF.

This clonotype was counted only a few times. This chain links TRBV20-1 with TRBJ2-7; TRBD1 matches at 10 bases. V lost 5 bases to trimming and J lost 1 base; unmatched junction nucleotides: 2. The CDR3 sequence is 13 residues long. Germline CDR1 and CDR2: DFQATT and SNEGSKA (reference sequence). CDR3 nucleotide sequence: TGCAGTGCTGGGGACAGGGGTTCCTACGAGCAGTACTTC. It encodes CSAGDRGSYEQYF.

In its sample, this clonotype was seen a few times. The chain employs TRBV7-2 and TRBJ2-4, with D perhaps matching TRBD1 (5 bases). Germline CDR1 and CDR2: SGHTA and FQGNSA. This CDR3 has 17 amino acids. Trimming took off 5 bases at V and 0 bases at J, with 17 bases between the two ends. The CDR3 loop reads CASSPQGGARAKNIQYF. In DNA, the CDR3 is TGTGCCAGCAGCCCCCAGGGTGGGGCTAGAGCCAAAAACATTCAGTACTTC.

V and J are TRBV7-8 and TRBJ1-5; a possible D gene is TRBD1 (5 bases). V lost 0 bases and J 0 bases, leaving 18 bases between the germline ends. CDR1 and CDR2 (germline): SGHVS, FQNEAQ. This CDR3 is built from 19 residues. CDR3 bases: TGTGCCAGCAGCTTAGCGAGGAAGGGACGGGGCCATAGCAATCAGCCCCAGCATTTT. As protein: CASSLARKGRGHSNQPQHF. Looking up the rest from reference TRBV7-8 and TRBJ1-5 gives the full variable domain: GAGVSQSPRYKVAKRGQDVALRCDPISGHVSLFWYQQALGQGPEFLTYFQNEAQLDKSGLPSDRFFAERPEGSVSTLKIQRTQQEDSAVYLCASSLARKGRGHSNQPQHFGDGTRLSIL.

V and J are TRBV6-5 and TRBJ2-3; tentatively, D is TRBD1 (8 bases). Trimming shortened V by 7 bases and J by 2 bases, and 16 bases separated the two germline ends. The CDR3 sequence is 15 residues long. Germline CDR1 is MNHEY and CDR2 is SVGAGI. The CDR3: CASTDRGGDTDTQYF. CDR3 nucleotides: TGTGCCAGCACCGACAGGGGAGGGGACACAGATACGCAGTATTTT.

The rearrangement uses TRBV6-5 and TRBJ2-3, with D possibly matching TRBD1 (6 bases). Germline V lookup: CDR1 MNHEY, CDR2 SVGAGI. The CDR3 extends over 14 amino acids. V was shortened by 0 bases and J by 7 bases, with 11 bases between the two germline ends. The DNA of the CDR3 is TGTGCCAGCAGTTACTCGCACGGGACATATACGCAGTATTTT. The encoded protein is CASSYSHGTYTQYF.

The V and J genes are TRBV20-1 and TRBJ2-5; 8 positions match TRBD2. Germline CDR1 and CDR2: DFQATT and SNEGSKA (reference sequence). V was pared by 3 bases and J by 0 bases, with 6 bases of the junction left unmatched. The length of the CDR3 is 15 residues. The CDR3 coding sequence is TGCAGTGCTAGCCCACTAGCGGCGTACCAAGAGACCCAGTACTTC. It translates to CSASPLAAYQETQYF.

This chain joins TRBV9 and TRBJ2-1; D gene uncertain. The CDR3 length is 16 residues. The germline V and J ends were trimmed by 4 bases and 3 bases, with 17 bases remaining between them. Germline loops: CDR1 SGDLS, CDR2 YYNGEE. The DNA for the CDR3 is TGTGCCAGCAGCCCCTCTGGCTTCTCCGTCTACAATGAGCAGTTCTTC. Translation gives CASSPSGFSVYNEQFF. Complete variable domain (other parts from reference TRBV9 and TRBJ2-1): DSGVTQTPKHLITATGQRVTLRCSPRSGDLSVYWYQQSLDQGLQFLIQYYNGEERAKGNILERFSAQQFPDLHSELNLSSLELGDSALYFCASSPSGFSVYNEQFFGPGTRLTVL.

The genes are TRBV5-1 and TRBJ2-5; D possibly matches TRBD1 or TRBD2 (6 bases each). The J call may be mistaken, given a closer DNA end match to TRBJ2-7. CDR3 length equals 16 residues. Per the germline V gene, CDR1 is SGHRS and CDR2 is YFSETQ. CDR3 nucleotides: TGCGCCAGCAGCTTGGCCTGGGGGGCAGCCCGTGGCGAGCAGTACTTC. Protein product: CASSLAWGAARGEQYF.

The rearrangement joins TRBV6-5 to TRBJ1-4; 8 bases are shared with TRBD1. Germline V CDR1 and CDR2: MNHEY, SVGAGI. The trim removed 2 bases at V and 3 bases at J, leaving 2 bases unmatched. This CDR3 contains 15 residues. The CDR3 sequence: CASSYQQGANEKLFF. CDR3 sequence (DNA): TGTGCCAGCAGTTACCAACAGGGGGCTAATGAAAAACTGTTTTTT.

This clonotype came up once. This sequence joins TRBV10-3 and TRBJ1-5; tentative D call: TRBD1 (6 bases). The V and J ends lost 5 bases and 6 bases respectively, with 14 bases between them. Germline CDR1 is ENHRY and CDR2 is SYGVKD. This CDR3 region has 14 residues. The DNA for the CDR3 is TGTGCCATCAGTTTAAGCGGAGGGGGTCAGCCCCAGCATTTT. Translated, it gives CAISLSGGGQPQHF.

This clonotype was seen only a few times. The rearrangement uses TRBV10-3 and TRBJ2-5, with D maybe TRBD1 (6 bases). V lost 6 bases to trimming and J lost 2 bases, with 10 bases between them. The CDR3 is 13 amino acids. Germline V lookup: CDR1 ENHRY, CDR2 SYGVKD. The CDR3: CAISPGQQETQYF. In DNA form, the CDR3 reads TGTGCCATCAGCCCAGGACAGCAAGAGACCCAGTACTTC.

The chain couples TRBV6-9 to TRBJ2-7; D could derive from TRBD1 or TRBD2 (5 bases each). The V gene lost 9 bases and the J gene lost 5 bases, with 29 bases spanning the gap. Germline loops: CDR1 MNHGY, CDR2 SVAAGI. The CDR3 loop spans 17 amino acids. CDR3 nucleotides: TGTGCCAGGACTTCGGAGGCGGCACAGGAGTATAGCGACGAGCAGTACTTC. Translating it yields CARTSEAAQEYSDEQYF.